These 16 T cell receptor beta chains came from one sample sequenced in a study of T cell changes during pregnancy in multiple sclerosis. Libraries were prepared by immunoSEQ multiplex PCR; TCRdb keeps only in-frame clonotypes and omits some of them. The sample lists about 55,000 clones, approximately 90% occurring once. This material consisted of CD4+ T cells from peripheral blood mononuclear cells, taken in the first trimester of pregnancy. These receptors were obtained from a female donor with multiple sclerosis, enrolled in a pregnancy study.

This sequence joins TRBV6-5 and TRBJ2-7; tentative D call: TRBD1 (6 bases). In germline, CDR1 is MNHEY, CDR2 SVGAGI. There are 16 residues in the CDR3. V lost 0 bases and J 1 base, leaving 13 bases between the germline ends. CDR3 DNA: TGTGCCAGCAGTTACTCCTTCCTAGGGGGATCCTACGAGCAGTACTTC. Its protein is CASSYSFLGGSYEQYF.

The rearrangement joins TRBV6-5 to TRBJ2-5, with a tentative D call TRBD2 (6 bases). The V gene lost 10 bases and the J gene lost 6 bases, with 15 bases spanning the gap. The CDR3 contains 12 residues. Germline V gives CDR1 MNHEY, CDR2 SVGAGI. CDR3 DNA sequence: TGTGCCACACGCGGAGGGCAAAAGACCCAGTACTTC. This codes for CATRGGQKTQYF.

This clone was seen once. This sequence joins TRBV27 and TRBJ2-7, with TRBD2 matching 11 bases. The CDR3 is made up of 18 amino acids. Per germline, CDR1 MNHEY and CDR2 SMNVEV (reference sequence). Trimming removed 8 bases from V and 1 base from J; junction bases left unmatched: 16. The CDR3 loop is CASSKTIMGLADSYEQYF. The CDR3 DNA sequence: TGTGCCAGCTCAAAAACCATCATGGGACTAGCGGATTCCTACGAGCAGTACTTC.

The chain recombines TRBV7-7 with TRBJ2-1; no reliable D call. CDR1 and CDR2 (germline): SSHAT, FNYEAQ (reference sequence). The CDR3 is 13 residues long. Trimming shortened V by 6 bases and J by 4 bases, and 10 bases separated the two germline ends. Here the CDR3 reads CASSIQIYNEQFF. The CDR3 DNA sequence: TGTGCCAGCAGTATTCAGATTTACAATGAGCAGTTCTTC.

The chain joins TRBV5-4 to TRBJ1-4; TRBD1 might be the D (5 bases). The CDR3 runs to 14 residues. CDR1 and CDR2 from the germline V gene are SGHNT and YYREEE (reference sequence). V was clipped by 0 bases and J by 8 bases, with 11 bases between them. For the CDR3, the DNA is TGTGCCAGCAGCTTGGAGGGGCCAAGGGAAAAACTGTTTTTT. As protein: CASSLEGPREKLFF. The whole variable domain, filled in from reference TRBV5-4 and TRBJ1-4, reads ETGVTQSPTHLIKTRGQQVTLRCSSQSGHNTVSWYQQALGQGPQFIFQYYREEENGRGNFPPRFSGLQFPNYSSELNVNALELDDSALYLCASSLEGPREKLFFGSGTQLSVL.

The chain links TRBV6-6 to TRBJ1-6; D perhaps matches TRBD1 (5 bases). Germline V gene lookup returns CDR1 MNHNY and CDR2 SVGAGI (reference sequence). The CDR3 totals 15 residues. Trimming shortened V by 7 bases and J by 10 bases, and 20 bases separated the two germline ends. The CDR3: CASILNQGGRSPLHF. CDR3 coding DNA: TGTGCCAGCATACTCAACCAGGGAGGGAGGTCACCCCTCCACTTT.

The genes are TRBV7-3 and TRBJ2-7; 7 nucleotides agree with TRBD1. After removal of 1 base from V and 2 bases from J, the junction contained 5 bases not matched to a gene. From germline, CDR1 is SGHTA and CDR2 FQGTGA. This CDR3 is 15 amino acids long. DNA for the CDR3: TGTGCCAGCAGCTTAAACGGGCAGGGGGCCTACGAGCAGTACTTC. Translated, it gives CASSLNGQGAYEQYF. Combining the CDR3 with reference TRBV7-3 and TRBJ2-7 gives the whole variable domain GAGVSQTPSNKVTEKGKYVELRCDPISGHTALYWYRQSLGQGPEFLIYFQGTGAADDSGLPNDRFFAVRPEGSVSTLKIQRTERGDSAVYLCASSLNGQGAYEQYFGPGTRLTVT.

In this sample, this clone turned up once. The chain combines TRBV19 with TRBJ2-3; TRBD2 might be the D (6 bases). Germline loops: CDR1 LNHDA, CDR2 SQIVND (reference sequence). CDR3 length: 16 amino acids. V lost 4 bases and J 2 bases, leaving 16 bases between the germline ends. In DNA, the CDR3 is TGTGCCAGTAGTAGGACTGGCGGGACTGCCACAGATACGCAGTATTTT. Protein sequence: CASSRTGGTATDTQYF.

V and J are TRBV18 and TRBJ2-1; 13 positions agree with TRBD2. V dropped 6 bases and J dropped 0; count of bases not matched to a gene: 20. CDR3 size: 22 residues. In germline, CDR1 is KGHSH, CDR2 LQKENI. CDR3 loop: CASSLLPSGTSGNSPSYNEQFF. CDR3 coding DNA: TGTGCCAGCTCCCTGTTACCATCCGGGACTAGCGGGAATTCTCCCTCCTACAATGAGCAGTTCTTC.

The chain uses TRBV30 and TRBJ1-2; tentatively, D is TRBD1 (5 bases). The length of the CDR3 is 11 residues. The V end lost 6 bases, the J end lost 5 bases, and 10 bases lay between the germline ends. Germline assignment: CDR1 GTSNPN and CDR2 SVGIG (reference sequence). As DNA, the CDR3 is TGTGCCTGTGACGCAGGGTATGGCTACACCTTC. This encodes CACDAGYGYTF.

The V gene is TRBV28, the J gene TRBJ2-5; TRBD2 agrees at 11 bases. This CDR3 contains 14 residues. Germline CDR1 is MDHEN and CDR2 is SYDVKM. V was clipped by 5 bases and J by 4 bases; unmatched bases: 3. CDR3 loop: CASSPLAGGETQYF. Here the CDR3 DNA reads TGTGCCAGCAGTCCGCTAGCGGGAGGAGAGACCCAGTACTTC.

The chain joins TRBV7-9 to TRBJ2-7; TRBD2 matches 11 bases. Germline CDR1 reads SEHNR; CDR2 reads FQNEAQ (reference sequence). The CDR3 covers 14 residues. V trimming: 6 bases; J trimming: 9 bases; junction bases outside the gene matches: 10. CDR3 DNA: TGTGCCAGCAGTTCGACTAGCGGGATCACCGGGCAGTACTTC. Amino acid sequence: CASSSTSGITGQYF. Variable domain in full (rest from reference TRBV7-9 and TRBJ2-7): DTGVSQNPRHKITKRGQNVTFRCDPISEHNRLYWYRQTLGQGPEFLTYFQNEAQLEKSRLLSDRFSAERPKGSFSTLEIQRTEQGDSAMYLCASSSTSGITGQYFGPGTRLTVT.

This chain joins TRBV11-3 and TRBJ2-7; 7 bases are shared with TRBD1. The trim removed 5 bases at V and 3 bases at J, leaving 7 bases unmatched. The CDR3 loop spans 14 amino acids. The germline V gene has CDR1 SGHNT and CDR2 YENEEA. The CDR3 DNA reads TGTGCCAGCAGCCCGTCCCGGGACAGCTACGAGCAGTACTTC. The encoded protein is CASSPSRDSYEQYF.

V gene TRBV5-1 combines with J gene TRBJ2-5, with TRBD2 as a possible D gene (6 bases). The CDR3 totals 14 residues. Trimming stripped 0 bases from V and 4 bases from J, with 10 bases between. Germline V gene lookup returns CDR1 SGHRS and CDR2 YFSETQ. In DNA, the CDR3 is TGCGCCAGCAGCTTGGTGGTGGGGGGAGAGACCCAGTACTTC. Translation gives CASSLVVGGETQYF.

V gene TRBV10-3 combines with J gene TRBJ1-2; TRBD1 matches at 11 bases. The V segment lost 7 bases and the J segment 6 bases; nucleotides outside the gene matches: 7. CDR1 and CDR2 (germline): ENHRY, SYGVKD. The CDR3 is 14 residues long. As DNA, the CDR3 is TGTGCCATCACGTTAGGACAGGGGGCCGATGGCTACACCTTC. Translating it yields CAITLGQGADGYTF.

The CDR3 loop is CASSIDRVRETQYF. Here the CDR3 DNA reads TGTGCCAGTAGTATTGACAGGGTACGAGAGACCCAGTACTTC. This chain connects TRBV19 to TRBJ2-5; 7 nucleotides line up with TRBD1. Trimming at V came to 3 bases and at J to 4 bases, leaving 5 bases not matched to a gene. The germline gives CDR1 LNHDA, CDR2 SQIVND (reference sequence). The CDR3 totals 14 residues.